The next 17 T cell receptor beta chains were all read from a single sample in a study of T cell responses to AZD1222 COVID-19 vaccine. Data came from immunoSEQ multiplex PCR; TCRdb stores just in-frame clones and leaves some out. The sample consists of some 170,000 clones, roughly nine tenths of them appearing once. The sample was peripheral blood, taken 28 days after the second AZD1222 dose. These receptor sequences come from an adult who received the AZD1222 COVID-19 vaccine.

This chain uses TRBV5-5 with TRBJ1-1; no clear D gene. CDR3 length equals 14 residues. CDR1 and CDR2 from the germline V gene are SGHKS and YYEKEE (reference sequence). Trimming took 0 bases from V and 1 from J, leaving 7 bases between them. The CDR3, as DNA: TGTGCCAGCAGCTTGGCTCCTGGGAACACTGAAGCTTTCTTT. Residues: CASSLAPGNTEAFF.

V gene TRBV16 combines with J gene TRBJ1-2, with no clear D. The CDR3 consists of 14 residues. V was trimmed by 0 bases and J by 5 bases, leaving 10 bases between them. Germline-derived CDR1 and CDR2 are KGHSY and FQNENV. This CDR3 reads CASSQSAAKYGYTF. CDR3 nucleotide sequence: TGTGCCAGCAGCCAATCGGCGGCCAAATATGGCTACACCTTC.

This clone appeared once. This chain uses TRBV9 with TRBJ2-3; D remains unclear. Trimming removed 1 base from V and 6 bases from J, with 9 bases in between. CDR3 length equals 13 residues. Germline values: CDR1 SGDLS, CDR2 YYNGEE. The DNA for the CDR3 is TGTGCCAGCAGCGTACAACCGGCGGATACGCAGTATTTT. Translation gives CASSVQPADTQYF.

The chain has TRBV3-1 (or the pseudogene TRBV3-2) and TRBJ1-4, with TRBD1 matching over 7 bases. V was pared by 1 base and J by 10 bases, with 12 bases of the junction left unmatched. CDR3 size: 16 residues. Germline loops: CDR1 LGHDT, CDR2 YNNKEL (reference sequence). CDR3 sequence reads: CASSQALWEGAGKLFF. The CDR3 DNA sequence: TGTGCCAGCAGCCAAGCGCTCTGGGAGGGGGCTGGAAAACTGTTTTTT.

The genes are TRBV18 and TRBJ2-7; weak D call: TRBD1 (8 bases). Per the germline V gene, CDR1 is KGHSH and CDR2 is LQKENI. Trimming stripped 6 bases from V and 4 bases from J, with 19 bases between. The CDR3 totals 15 residues. The CDR3 is CASSTTGAGVYEQYF. The CDR3 region has the DNA TGTGCCAGCTCTACGACAGGGGCGGGAGTTTACGAGCAGTACTTC.

V usage is TRBV5-5 and J usage is TRBJ2-7; D is possibly TRBD1 (6 bases). Trimming left V 0 bases short and J 0 bases short, with 10 bases between. Germline V gene sequence: CDR1 SGHKS, CDR2 YYEKEE (reference sequence). The CDR3 has 15 residues. The CDR3 loop is CASSLGTVLSYEQYF. In nucleotides, the CDR3 is TGTGCCAGCAGCTTGGGGACAGTCCTCTCCTACGAGCAGTACTTC.

The J gene is TRBJ2-1, the V gene TRBV7-2; the match to TRBD2 covers 8 bases. CDR3 length: 15 amino acids. V shed 5 bases and J 6 bases; nucleotides not matched to a gene: 9. Germline CDR1 reads SGHTA; CDR2 reads FQGNSA. CDR3 loop: CASSPSRGGFNEQFF. The DNA for the CDR3 is TGTGCCAGCAGCCCCTCCCGCGGGGGGTTCAATGAGCAGTTCTTC. The whole variable domain, filled in from reference TRBV7-2 and TRBJ2-1, reads GAGVSQSPSNKVTEKGKDVELRCDPISGHTALYWYRQSLGQGLEFLIYFQGNSAPDKSGLPSDRFSAERTGGSVSTLTIQRTQQEDSAVYLCASSPSRGGFNEQFFGPGTRLTVL.

CDR3 sequence reads: CASSADQTGASTEAFF. In DNA form, the CDR3 reads TGTGCCAGCAGCGCCGACCAGACAGGGGCTTCCACTGAAGCTTTCTTT. The gene calls are TRBV9 and TRBJ1-1, with TRBD1 matching over 8 bases. V trimming: 3 bases; J trimming: 4 bases; junction bases outside the gene matches: 11. From germline, CDR1 is SGDLS and CDR2 YYNGEE. CDR3 length: 16 amino acids.

The chain recombines TRBV19 with TRBJ2-5, with D possibly being TRBD1 (5 bases). The CDR3 length is 14 residues. Germline V gene data show CDR1 as LNHDA and CDR2 as SQIVND (reference sequence). V lost 4 bases to trimming and J lost 2 bases, with 11 bases between them. The chain's CDR3 is CASSTSDIQETQYF. CDR3 in DNA: TGTGCCAGTAGTACTTCGGACATTCAAGAGACCCAGTACTTC.

This sequence joins TRBV13 and TRBJ2-3; the match to TRBD2 covers 9 bases. Germline CDR1 is PRHDT and CDR2 is FYEKMQ (reference sequence). After removal of 3 bases from V and 5 bases from J, the junction contained 6 bases not matched to a gene. The CDR3 consists of 15 residues. The CDR3 sequence is CASSFGGGAGDTQYF. The CDR3 DNA reads TGTGCCAGCAGCTTCGGCGGGGGGGCCGGAGATACGCAGTATTTT.

CDR3 coding DNA: TGTGCCAGCAGCTTGGGACCTAGCGGGGGGGCCGTCGGTGCAGATACGCAGTATTTT. It translates to CASSLGPSGGAVGADTQYF. V gene TRBV5-6 combines with J gene TRBJ2-3, with TRBD2 identical over 12 bases. The CDR3 extends over 19 amino acids. Germline assignment: CDR1 SGHDT and CDR2 YYEEEE. V lost 0 bases to trimming and J lost 4 bases; unmatched junction nucleotides: 12. The complete variable domain, with remaining parts taken from reference TRBV5-6 and TRBJ2-3, reads DAGVTQSPTHLIKTRGQQVTLRCSPKSGHDTVSWYQQALGQGPQFIFQYYEEEERQRGNFPDRFSGHQFPNYSSELNVNALLLGDSALYLCASSLGPSGGAVGADTQYFGPGTRLTVL.

J is TRBJ1-6 and V is TRBV5-1, with D possibly being TRBD1 (5 bases). Per the germline V gene, CDR1 is SGHRS and CDR2 is YFSETQ. V was pared by 4 bases and J by 5 bases, with 7 bases between. This CDR3 has 13 amino acids. DNA for the CDR3: TGCGCCAGCAGCAAAGGGGATAATTCACCCCTCCACTTT. It codes for CASSKGDNSPLHF.

The chain combines TRBV10-3 with TRBJ2-7; D is ambiguous. CDR1 ENHRY and CDR2 SYGVKD come from the germline V gene. The CDR3 loop spans 14 amino acids. Trimming stripped 3 bases from V and 4 bases from J, with 13 bases between. CDR3 coding DNA: TGTGCCATCAGTGACGAGGTCGTCGGTTACGAGCAGTACTTC. Protein: CAISDEVVGYEQYF.

This CDR3 is CASSFTGGKRNNEQFF. The CDR3, as DNA: TGTGCCAGCAGTTTTACAGGGGGCAAAAGGAACAATGAGCAGTTCTTC. The chain employs TRBV6-2 or TRBV6-3 and TRBJ2-1; 9 bases map to TRBD1. The germline gives CDR1 MNHEY, CDR2 SVGEGT. The CDR3 totals 16 residues. The ends lost 4 bases at V and 5 bases at J; junction bases unmatched: 9.

V usage is TRBV12-5 and J usage is TRBJ1-4, with TRBD1 matching over 10 bases. Per the germline V gene, CDR1 is LGHNT and CDR2 is FRNRAP. CDR3 length: 14 amino acids. The J segment lost 7 bases and the V segment lost 7 bases, leaving 6 bases of the junction unmatched. DNA for the CDR3: TGTGCTAGTGCCCAGGGACAGGGGTCTGAAAAACTGTTTTTT. Amino acids: CASAQGQGSEKLFF.

Comments on this clone: One end of the junction is discordant with germline, which a read error may explain. This chain uses TRBV7-2 with TRBJ2-3; 8 nucleotides match TRBD2. CDR1 is SGHTA, CDR2 FQGNSA, per germline. The CDR3 totals 16 residues. The CDR3 is CASSTSGGWGTDTQYF. The CDR3 region has the DNA TGTGCCAGCAGCACCAGCGGGGGATGGGGCACGGATACGCAGTATTTT.

As DNA, the CDR3 is TGTGCCAGCAGCTTAGGGGGGGGCCCTCGGGGCACTGAAGCTTTCTTT. Amino acids: CASSLGGGPRGTEAFF. The J gene is TRBJ1-1, the V gene TRBV7-9; possibly TRBD1 for D (6 bases). The CDR3 length is 16 residues. V was cut by 1 base and J by 4 bases, with 16 bases left in between. Germline V CDR1 and CDR2: SEHNR, FQNEAQ (reference sequence). Full variable domain (rest looked up from reference TRBV7-9 and TRBJ1-1): DTGVSQNPRHKITKRGQNVTFRCDPISEHNRLYWYRQTLGQGPEFLTYFQNEAQLEKSRLLSDRFSAERPKGSFSTLEIQRTEQGDSAMYLCASSLGGGPRGTEAFFGQGTRLTVV.